A single sample gave rise to the 2 T cell receptor beta chains below, sequenced in a study of PD-1 blockade in classical Hodgkin lymphoma. The time point denotes: cycle 4 day 1 (C4D1), after more than 5 weeks of nivolumab. All patients experienced relapse after autologous stem cell transplantation, and brentuximab vedotin exposure was variable. Some clones are missing from TCRdb's copy, which holds only in-frame ones; the method was immunoSEQ multiplex PCR. This table has roughly 100,000 clones, approximately 89% appearing once. The input for sequencing was peripheral blood mononuclear cells (PBMCs), taken before the fourth cycle of nivolumab. These receptors originate from a human donor with classical Hodgkin lymphoma.

Only a few counts were recorded for this clone. This chain connects TRBV4-1 to TRBJ1-2, with no clear D. The CDR3 runs to 13 residues. Trimming stripped 3 bases from V and 4 bases from J, with 9 bases between. CDR1 and CDR2 (germline): MGHRA, YSYEKL. Here the CDR3 DNA reads TGCGCCAGCAGCCAGGGCAGTCTCTATGGCTACACCTTC. Its protein product is CASSQGSLYGYTF.

V usage is TRBV7-9 and J usage is TRBJ2-3, with 13 bases aligning to TRBD2. In germline, CDR1 is SEHNR, CDR2 FQNEAQ (reference sequence). CDR3 length equals 16 residues. V lost 5 bases and J lost 1; bases outside the gene matches: 3. CDR3 sequence reads: CASSLGLAGGTDTQYF. CDR3 DNA sequence: TGTGCCAGCAGCCTCGGACTAGCGGGAGGCACAGATACGCAGTATTTT.